The 31 T cell receptor beta chains below all came from one sample that was sequenced in a study of post-analysis software for immune sequencing data. Unique molecular identifiers were present in the TCR beta cDNA libraries. From the PCR reads, TCRdb called clonotypes with MiXCR, one entry per CDR3 protein. The table records about 160,000 distinct CDR3 sequences, about 34% of them present only once. The sample in question was blood, obtained after autologous hematopoietic stem cell transplantation. These receptors originate from a girl aged 5-17 years with multiple sclerosis.

This clonotype showed up just a few times. This chain uses TRBV12-5 with TRBJ1-1; D is undetermined. V lost 4 bases to trimming and J lost 1 base, with 13 bases between them. Germline V CDR1 and CDR2: LGHNT, FRNRAP. This CDR3 comprises 15 residues. CDR3 region: CASGSDDLGNTEAFF. The CDR3 DNA reads TGTGCTAGTGGTTCCGATGACCTGGGGAACACTGAAGCTTTCTTT.

The V call is TRBV24-1, the J call TRBJ2-7, with TRBD1 matching 9 bases. Germline assignment: CDR1 KGHDR and CDR2 SFDVKD. V trimming: 4 bases; J trimming: 5 bases; junction bases outside the gene matches: 14. This CDR3 contains 17 residues. The DNA for the CDR3 is TGTGCCACCAGTGACCCATCCGGGACAGGGAGCGTCCACGAGCAGTACTTC. It is translated as CATSDPSGTGSVHEQYF.

The genes are TRBV3-1 and TRBJ2-1; D is ambiguous. CDR1 and CDR2 from the germline V gene are LGHDT and YNNKEL (reference sequence). Trimming left V 1 base short and J 6 bases short, with 10 bases between. The CDR3 contains 14 residues. DNA of the CDR3: TGTGCCAGCAGCCAAGGGCCCGTCTCCAATGAGCAGTTCTTC. Its protein product is CASSQGPVSNEQFF.

This clonotype appeared many times. The chain is built from TRBV6-6 and TRBJ2-7; 10 bases match TRBD1. With V trimmed by 0 bases and J by 3 bases, 8 bases remained unmatched. CDR1 MNHNY and CDR2 SVGAGI come from the germline V gene (reference sequence). The CDR3 is 17 residues long. CDR3 region: CASSYSIPGQGDYEQYF. CDR3 DNA: TGTGCCAGCAGTTACTCGATTCCAGGACAGGGGGACTACGAGCAGTACTTC.

This clonotype was counted a few times. The rearrangement links TRBV29-1 to TRBJ2-1; TRBD1 matches at 9 bases. V lost 4 bases to trimming and J lost 1 base; unmatched junction nucleotides: 2. The V gene's germline CDR1 is SQVTM and CDR2 ANQGSEA. CDR3 length: 14 residues. The CDR3 DNA reads TGCAGCGTTGGGGGGACAGGGTCCTACAATGAGCAGTTCTTC. Protein: CSVGGTGSYNEQFF.

This clonotype has just one count. The J gene is TRBJ2-7, the V gene TRBV20-1; D is undetermined. This CDR3 has 13 amino acids. The germline gives CDR1 DFQATT, CDR2 SNEGSKA (reference sequence). V was pared by 5 bases and J by 10 bases, with 21 bases between. CDR3 in DNA: TGCAGTGCTTCCGAGACTCCTACCCCCGTTCAGTACTTC. It yields the protein CSASETPTPVQYF.

This clonotype was recorded a few times. The CDR3 coding sequence is TGTGCCAGCAGCCCGACTAGCGGGCAAGAGACCCAGTACTTC. This encodes CASSPTSGQETQYF. V gene TRBV12-3 or TRBV12-4 combines with J gene TRBJ2-5; 10 positions agree with TRBD2. Germline trimming cut 6 bases from V and 2 bases from J; bases unmatched to any gene: 3. The CDR3 contains 14 residues.

This clonotype showed up just a few times. The chain links TRBV29-1 to TRBJ2-1, with TRBD2 identical over 11 bases. J lost 8 bases, V lost 5 bases, and 14 bases had no gene match. Germline CDR1 SQVTM, CDR2 ANQGSEA. CDR3 length equals 16 residues. The CDR3 loop is CSVSPGLAAIRDEQFF. DNA for the CDR3: TGCAGCGTTAGCCCGGGACTAGCGGCAATAAGGGATGAGCAGTTCTTC.

V gene TRBV10-3 combines with J gene TRBJ2-7, with D perhaps TRBD2 (5 bases). Trimming left V 3 bases short and J 1 base short, with 10 bases between. The germline CDR1 and CDR2 sequences are ENHRY and SYGVKD. The CDR3 is made up of 14 amino acids. The CDR3 bases are TGTGCCATCAGTGATGCCCGGACTTCCTACGAGCAGTACTTC. Encoded protein: CAISDARTSYEQYF.

This clonotype appeared many times. The rearrangement links TRBV29-1 to TRBJ2-7, with D maybe TRBD1 (6 bases). The CDR3 is made up of 14 amino acids. Looked up from germline, CDR1 is SQVTM and CDR2 is ANQGSEA. The V end was cut by 3 bases, the J end by 0 bases, with 12 bases between. The CDR3 here is CSVETGTSSYEQYF. CDR3 DNA sequence: TGCAGCGTTGAGACCGGGACAAGCTCCTACGAGCAGTACTTC.

This clonotype was observed a handful of times. The rearrangement joins TRBV5-1 to TRBJ2-5; no clear D gene. Germline V gene lookup returns CDR1 SGHRS and CDR2 YFSETQ. The CDR3 sequence is 13 residues long. Trimming took off 5 bases at V and 5 bases at J, with 13 bases between the two ends. The CDR3 reads CASSSRRMETQYF. The CDR3 nucleotides read TGCGCCAGCAGTTCAAGACGGATGGAGACCCAGTACTTC. Full variable domain (remainder filled in from reference TRBV5-1 and TRBJ2-5): KAGVTQTPRYLIKTRGQQVTLSCSPISGHRSVSWYQQTPGQGLQFLFEYFSETQRNKGNFPGRFSGRQFSNSRSEMNVSTLELGDSALYLCASSSRRMETQYFGPGTRLLVL.

Many counts were recorded for this clonotype. This chain links TRBV12-3 or TRBV12-4 with TRBJ2-7, with TRBD1 identical over 7 bases. Trimming cost V 6 bases and J 4 bases; bases outside gene matches: 9. This CDR3 has 14 amino acids. For the CDR3, the DNA is TGTGCCAGCAGCCTGACAGGGTATGGGTACGAGCAGTACTTC. Protein sequence: CASSLTGYGYEQYF.

This clonotype occurred a few times. This rearrangement joins TRBV9 to TRBJ2-5, with D possibly being TRBD1 (6 bases). The CDR3 is 15 residues long. Trimming stripped 4 bases from V and 0 bases from J, with 13 bases between. Per the germline V gene, CDR1 is SGDLS and CDR2 is YYNGEE. CDR3 residues: CASSPYGQYQETQYF. CDR3 coding DNA: TGTGCCAGCAGCCCCTACGGACAGTACCAAGAGACCCAGTACTTC.

This clonotype came up a few times. The rearrangement uses TRBV24-1 and TRBJ2-7; D is possibly TRBD2 (6 bases). The V gene's germline CDR1 is KGHDR and CDR2 SFDVKD. The CDR3 runs 13 residues. The ends were cut back, 5 bases at V and 5 bases at J, with 12 bases in the middle. CDR3 residues: CATSAGGWNEQYF. The CDR3 coding sequence is TGTGCCACCAGTGCCGGGGGATGGAACGAGCAGTACTTC.

Only a few counts were recorded for this clonotype. V usage is TRBV24-1 and J usage is TRBJ1-4; the D gene is possibly TRBD1 (5 bases). Per germline, CDR1 KGHDR and CDR2 SFDVKD. The V gene lost 4 bases and the J gene lost 5 bases, with 10 bases spanning the gap. CDR3 size: 14 residues. The CDR3 DNA sequence: TGTGCCACCAGTGACGCCTCAGGGAATGAAAAACTGTTTTTT. Amino acids: CATSDASGNEKLFF.

This clonotype was counted only a few times. The V and J genes are TRBV2 and TRBJ2-2; TRBD2 agrees at 9 bases. The trim removed 6 bases at V and 6 bases at J, leaving 5 bases unmatched. CDR1 SNHLY and CDR2 FYNNEI come from the germline V gene. The CDR3 totals 14 residues. CDR3 protein: CASSSAGGPGELFF. CDR3 coding DNA: TGTGCCAGCAGCTCAGCGGGGGGCCCCGGGGAGCTGTTTTTT.

The V and J genes are TRBV7-2 and TRBJ2-5; maybe TRBD2 (5 bases). The CDR3 is made up of 13 amino acids. V was shortened by 4 bases and J by 1 base, with 7 bases between the two germline ends. Germline CDR1 reads SGHTA; CDR2 reads FQGNSA. CDR3 coding DNA: TGTGCCAGCAGCTGGACTGGCCAAGAGACCCAGTACTTC. This sequence encodes CASSWTGQETQYF.

This rearrangement joins TRBV5-8 to TRBJ2-7; the D call may be TRBD1 or TRBD2 (5 bases each). This CDR3 contains 15 residues. Per germline, CDR1 SGHTS and CDR2 YDEGEE. V shed 4 bases and J shed 4 bases, with 18 bases lying between them. CDR3 coding DNA: TGTGCCAGCAGCCTTACCGGGACGGGATTTTACGAGCAGTACTTC. Protein: CASSLTGTGFYEQYF.

The chain carries TRBV7-6 and TRBJ1-1, with D perhaps TRBD1 (6 bases). Looked up from germline, CDR1 is SGHVS and CDR2 is FNYEAQ. V was pared by 4 bases and J by 3 bases, with 15 bases between. The CDR3 consists of 15 residues. CDR3 region: CASSSPRGFDTEAFF. CDR3 nucleotide sequence: TGTGCCAGCAGCTCCCCCAGGGGATTCGACACTGAAGCTTTCTTT. Using reference TRBV7-6 and TRBJ1-1 for the parts outside the CDR3, the full variable domain is GAGVSQSPRYKVTKRGQDVALRCDPISGHVSLYWYRQALGQGPEFLTYFNYEAQQDKSGLPNDRFSAERPEGSISTLTIQRTEQRDSAMYRCASSSPRGFDTEAFFGQGTRLTVV.

J is TRBJ2-7 and V is TRBV4-2; TRBD2 might be the D (5 bases). The V end lost 2 bases, the J end lost 6 bases, and 17 bases lay between the germline ends. The CDR3 runs 15 residues. Per the germline V gene, CDR1 is LGHNA and CDR2 is YNFKEQ. This CDR3 reads CASSQPGSLTGEQYF. For the CDR3, the DNA is TGTGCCAGCAGCCAACCGGGGTCCCTCACCGGCGAGCAGTACTTC.

The chain joins TRBV7-2 to TRBJ2-4; D is unclear. This CDR3 has 13 amino acids. The V end was cut by 1 base, the J end by 13 bases, with 14 bases between. Per the germline V gene, CDR1 is SGHTA and CDR2 is FQGNSA. Here the CDR3 reads CASSLETSVAQYF. CDR3 DNA: TGTGCCAGCAGCTTAGAGACTTCTGTTGCGCAGTACTTC.

As DNA, the CDR3 is TGTGCCAGCAGTGCGACGGGAGCGGGAGTAGGGGGCACCGGGGAGCTGTTTTTT. Amino acids: CASSATGAGVGGTGELFF. V gene TRBV6-1 combines with J gene TRBJ2-2; 8 positions match TRBD2. The CDR3 is 18 amino acids. V was pared by 4 bases and J by 4 bases, with 14 bases of the junction left unmatched. CDR1 MNHNS and CDR2 SASEGT come from the germline V gene.

This chain joins TRBV6-6 and TRBJ2-5, with D hard to call. Germline CDR1 MNHNY, CDR2 SVGAGI (reference sequence). The CDR3 runs to 15 residues. V lost 5 bases and J 1 base, leaving 14 bases between the germline ends. CDR3 in amino acids: CASSRPLEGQETQYF. The CDR3 region has the DNA TGTGCCAGCAGTCGCCCCCTTGAAGGCCAAGAGACCCAGTACTTC.

The table lists this clonotype with many counts. The rearrangement links TRBV4-2 to TRBJ2-7, with 10 positions matching TRBD2. The CDR3 contains 14 residues. V dropped 5 bases and J dropped 4; count of bases not matched to a gene: 5. CDR1 and CDR2 from the germline V gene are LGHNA and YNFKEQ. The CDR3 protein is CASSEASGSYEQYF. DNA of the CDR3: TGTGCCAGCAGCGAGGCTAGCGGGAGTTACGAGCAGTACTTC.

This chain joins TRBV7-8 and TRBJ2-5; 10 bases fit TRBD1. V shed 5 bases, J shed 12 bases, and the junction held 9 bases outside the gene matches. CDR3 length: 13 residues. Germline V lookup: CDR1 SGHVS, CDR2 FQNEAQ. The CDR3 is CASSPRDRGTEYF. The DNA for the CDR3 is TGTGCCAGCAGCCCACGGGACAGGGGTACTGAGTACTTC.

The chain joins TRBV6-2 or TRBV6-3 to TRBJ2-7; D is undetermined. The V gene's germline CDR1 is MNHEY and CDR2 SVGEGT. The CDR3 is made up of 14 amino acids. V shed 0 bases and J shed 0 bases, with 6 bases lying between them. The CDR3 here is CASSYSTNSYEQYF. In DNA, the CDR3 is TGTGCCAGCAGTTACTCGACAAACTCCTACGAGCAGTACTTC.

Here the CDR3 DNA reads TGTGCCACGGAGGAGTATAGCAATCAGCCCCAGCATTTT. The encoded protein is CATEEYSNQPQHF. The chain joins TRBV6-6 to TRBJ1-5; D is unresolved. The germline V gene encodes CDR1 MNHNY and CDR2 SVGAGI (reference sequence). The ends were cut back, 10 bases at V and 0 bases at J, with 10 bases in the middle. The CDR3 is 13 amino acids.

This chain joins TRBV3-1 and TRBJ2-7; 9 positions match TRBD2. The CDR3 has 16 residues. Germline CDR1 LGHDT, CDR2 YNNKEL (reference sequence). Trimming at V came to 1 base and at J to 5 bases, leaving 9 bases not matched to a gene. The CDR3, as DNA: TGTGCCAGCAGCCAAGGACTAGCGGTTAGGATGAACGAGCAGTACTTC. Encoded protein: CASSQGLAVRMNEQYF.

This clonotype has only one observation. This chain links TRBV7-2 with TRBJ2-4, with 8 positions matching TRBD2. V lost 2 bases and J lost 0; bases outside the gene matches: 0. Germline V gene lookup returns CDR1 SGHTA and CDR2 FQGNSA. The CDR3 spans 15 residues. For the CDR3, the DNA is TGTGCCAGCAGCTTACTAGCGGGAGCCAAAAACATTCAGTACTTC. Amino acid sequence: CASSLLAGAKNIQYF.

This clonotype has more than one count but fewer than ten. The V gene is TRBV6-1, the J gene TRBJ2-6; D remains ambiguous. Germline V gives CDR1 MNHNS, CDR2 SASEGT. The CDR3 runs to 14 residues. The V gene lost 4 bases and the J gene lost 2 bases, with 6 bases spanning the gap. CDR3 residues: CASSGLTGANVLTF. The CDR3 DNA is TGTGCCAGCAGTGGGCTGACTGGGGCCAACGTCCTGACTTTC.

The sample holds a few counts of this clonotype. The gene calls are TRBV20-1 and TRBJ2-7; D may be TRBD1 (5 bases). There are 14 residues in the CDR3. Germline CDR1 and CDR2: DFQATT and SNEGSKA (reference sequence). V was clipped by 4 bases and J by 0 bases, with 13 bases between them. The DNA for the CDR3 is TGCAGTGCTAACTCCGACAGAGTCTCCTACGAGCAGTACTTC. Translating gives CSANSDRVSYEQYF.